The 20 T cell receptor beta chains in this list originate from one sample, sequenced in a study of CD4 and CD8 cells across lung adenocarcinoma regions. In TCRdb, the PCR reads were re-called with MiXCR into one record per CDR3 protein. This table holds about 12,000 distinct CDR3 sequences, over 45% found once. The sample taken for sequencing was CD8+ T cells from the margin of a lung tumor. These receptors all stem from a male donor with lung adenocarcinoma. The CD4 and CD8 labels of this study may be unreliable.

This clonotype was seen more than once but under ten times. The gene calls are TRBV4-1 and TRBJ2-2; D remains unclear. Trimming cost V 0 bases and J 0 bases, with 11 bases left between them. There are 17 residues in the CDR3. CDR1 and CDR2 (germline): MGHRA, YSYEKL. CDR3 coding DNA: TGCGCCAGCAGCCAAGATCGAGCTAATGCGAACACCGGGGAGCTGTTTTTT. Translation gives CASSQDRANANTGELFF.

V is TRBV6-5 and J is TRBJ2-1; D unclear. With the DNA end fitting TRBJ2-7 better, the J assignment may be wrong. Germline CDR1 reads MNHEY; CDR2 reads SVGAGI. The CDR3 has 15 amino acids. CDR3 coding DNA: TGTGCCAGCAGTTACTTTATTGGACCAAACAATGAGCAGTACTTC. Encoded protein: CASSYFIGPNNEQYF.

There are many counts of this clonotype. J is TRBJ2-3 and V is TRBV6-5; D call uncertain. Looked up from germline, CDR1 is MNHEY and CDR2 is SVGAGI. The germline V and J ends were trimmed by 3 bases and 2 bases, with 15 bases remaining between them. This CDR3 contains 16 residues. Here the CDR3 reads CASSYSWTTHTDTQYF. CDR3 sequence (DNA): TGTGCCAGCAGTTATTCGTGGACGACCCACACAGATACGCAGTATTTT.

The V and J genes are TRBV6-1 and TRBJ2-1; D gene uncertain. V was shortened by 2 bases and J by 6 bases, with 14 bases between the two germline ends. The CDR3 loop spans 15 amino acids. Germline V gene lookup returns CDR1 MNHNS and CDR2 SASEGT. DNA of the CDR3: TGTGCCAGCAGTGAATGGAACCGATTCAGCAATGAGCAGTTCTTC. This codes for CASSEWNRFSNEQFF.

This clonotype was seen only a few times. The V gene is TRBV6-4, the J gene TRBJ2-1, with 14 positions matching TRBD2. The J call is uncertain, as TRBJ2-7 better fits the DNA end. This CDR3 contains 16 residues. Germline CDR1 MRHNA, CDR2 SNTAGT. The CDR3 DNA reads as TGTGCCAGCAGTGATGTTGGGACTAGCGGGAGTAGTGAGCAGTACTTC. Its protein product is CASSDVGTSGSSEQYF.

This clonotype was seen a few times. The V call is TRBV27, the J call TRBJ2-5, with a weak D call TRBD1 (5 bases). The DNA matches TRBJ2-7 better at its end, which makes the J call doubtful. The CDR3 covers 15 residues. The germline gives CDR1 MNHEY, CDR2 SMNVEV (reference sequence). CDR3 coding DNA: TGTGCCAGCAGCCCCAGAGGACACCGTCGGGACGAGCAGTACTTC. Translation gives CASSPRGHRRDEQYF.

In this sample, this clonotype turned up a few times. The V call is TRBV6-5, the J call TRBJ2-3; 13 bases align to TRBD2. Germline V gene sequence: CDR1 MNHEY, CDR2 SVGAGI. The CDR3 length is 16 residues. V trimming: 5 bases; J trimming: 2 bases; junction bases outside the gene matches: 4. The CDR3 here is CASSPGLAGVTDTQYF. In DNA, the CDR3 is TGTGCCAGCAGTCCAGGACTAGCGGGAGTCACAGATACGCAGTATTTT.

Notes on this clonotype: The final CDR3 position lacks the conserved phenylalanine or tryptophan, pointing to a likely read error. No DNA is shown, since the ends of the CDR3 on it are uncertain; the CDR3 is the one TCRdb lists. This chain uses TRBV27 with TRBJ2-5; the table's D call, TRBD1, has no DNA check behind it. Germline-derived CDR1 and CDR2 are MNHEY and SMNVEV (reference sequence). The CDR3 adds up to 13 amino acids, both ends counted. The CDR3: CASSGRVKETQHS.

This clonotype is large within its sample. The chain recombines TRBV6-6 with TRBJ1-1, with D possibly matching TRBD1 (5 bases). CDR3 length: 11 amino acids. Germline V gene lookup returns CDR1 MNHNY and CDR2 SVGAGI (reference sequence). The ends were cut back, 10 bases at V and 1 base at J, with 7 bases in the middle. The CDR3 nucleotides read TGTGCCACAGGGCCGAACACTGAAGCTTTCTTT. Translating it yields CATGPNTEAFF.

This chain connects TRBV25-1 to TRBJ2-1, with D hard to call. Germline values: CDR1 MGHDK, CDR2 SYGVNS. The CDR3 is 15 residues long. Trimming took 3 bases from V and 4 from J, leaving 13 bases between them. CDR3 nucleotide sequence: TGTGCCAGCAGTGACGGTAGCAATTCGTACAATGAGCAGTTCTTC. Translated, it gives CASSDGSNSYNEQFF.

At least ten counts were recorded for this clonotype. The chain recombines TRBV6-1 with TRBJ2-1; 12 bases are shared with TRBD2. CDR1 and CDR2 (germline): MNHNS, SASEGT. The J segment lost 0 bases and the V segment lost 6 bases, leaving 6 bases of the junction unmatched. The CDR3 sequence is 17 residues long. The CDR3 sequence: CASSPPSGRASYNEQFF. CDR3 nucleotides: TGTGCCAGCAGCCCCCCTAGCGGGAGGGCCTCCTACAATGAGCAGTTCTTC.

This clonotype was found a few times. The chain uses TRBV7-2 and TRBJ2-7, with 9 bases identical to TRBD2. This CDR3 is 15 amino acids long. After removal of 1 base from V and 1 base from J, the junction contained 2 bases not matched to a gene. Germline CDR1 is SGHTA and CDR2 is FQGNSA. The CDR3 nucleotides are TGTGCCAGCAGCTTAGGTAGCGGGAGTTCCTACGAGCAGTACTTC. Translating gives CASSLGSGSSYEQYF.

As concerns this clonotype: One end of the junction does not line up with germline, which may come from a read error. The rearrangement links TRBV6-1 to TRBJ2-3; D perhaps matches TRBD1 (6 bases). This CDR3 spans 14 amino acids. Germline V gene data show CDR1 as MNHNS and CDR2 as SASEGT. For the CDR3, the DNA is TGTGCGGGCAGTGGGGGCCGGGGCACAGAGACGCAGTATTTC. Its translation is CAGSGGRGTETQYF.

On this clonotype: A much more abundant neighbour one base away suggests this may be a read error. This rearrangement joins TRBV27 to TRBJ2-1, with D possibly being TRBD1 (6 bases). CDR3 length: 16 amino acids. CDR1 and CDR2 from the germline V gene are MNHEY and SMNVEV (reference sequence). V lost 4 bases to trimming and J lost 2 bases, with 15 bases between them. CDR3 coding DNA: TGTGCCAGCAGTTCCCCCGGGCCAGGGGCCTACAATGAGCAGTTCTTC. This codes for CASSSPGPGAYNEQFF.

The V and J genes are TRBV28 and TRBJ2-2; 8 nucleotides match TRBD2. This CDR3 has 15 residues. V lost 2 bases and J lost 5; bases outside the gene matches: 4. Germline values: CDR1 MDHEN, CDR2 SYDVKM. As DNA, the CDR3 is TGTGCCAGCAGTTTAGGAGGCGGGAGGACCGGGGAGCTGTTTTTT. Protein sequence: CASSLGGGRTGELFF.

In its sample, this clonotype was seen once. Here the CDR3 omits its conserved ending phenylalanine or tryptophan, so a read error is the likely source. This chain joins TRBV27 and TRBJ2-5; tentative D call: TRBD2 (6 bases). CDR3 length: 15 residues. CDR1 and CDR2 (germline): MNHEY, SMNVEV (reference sequence). The CDR3 is CASRLYGGGQETQYL. CDR3 in DNA: TGTGCCAGCAGATTATATGGGGGAGGCCAAGAGACCCAGTACTTA.

The chain has TRBV6-1 and TRBJ2-5; D gene ambiguous. The germline CDR1 and CDR2 sequences are MNHNS and SASEGT. V gave up 4 bases and J gave up 11 bases, with 17 bases separating them. The CDR3 sequence is 13 residues long. The CDR3 loop is CASSVSRQEKQYF. The CDR3 DNA reads TGTGCCAGCAGTGTTTCACGCCAAGAGAAGCAGTACTTC.

The V gene is TRBV12-3 or TRBV12-4, the J gene TRBJ2-1; perhaps TRBD1 as D (7 bases). The ends were cut back, 10 bases at V and 13 bases at J, with 23 bases in the middle. CDR3 length: 13 residues. The CDR3 is CATRQGEEETQFF. The DNA for the CDR3 is TGTGCCACCCGCCAGGGGGAGGAGGAGACCCAGTTCTTC.

This clonotype was counted at least ten times. The V call is TRBV27, the J call TRBJ2-1; 9 bases are a match to TRBD2. The DNA end is a closer match to TRBJ2-7, so the J assignment may be wrong. There are 17 residues in the CDR3. Per the germline V gene, CDR1 is MNHEY and CDR2 is SMNVEV (reference sequence). CDR3 sequence reads: CASSFRLAGFISYEQYF. As DNA, the CDR3 is TGTGCCAGCAGTTTTCGGCTAGCGGGATTTATCTCCTACGAGCAGTACTTC.

This clonotype was seen only a few times. The V call is TRBV7-2, the J call TRBJ1-3; a possible D gene is TRBD1 (5 bases). Germline-derived CDR1 and CDR2 are SGHTA and FQGNSA. There are 13 residues in the CDR3. V lost 2 bases to trimming and J lost 8 bases, with 10 bases between them. CDR3 amino acids: CASSLSGLDTIYF. CDR3 in DNA: TGTGCCAGCAGCTTATCGGGACTAGACACCATATATTTT. Full variable domain (rest looked up from reference TRBV7-2 and TRBJ1-3): GAGVSQSPSNKVTEKGKDVELRCDPISGHTALYWYRQSLGQGLEFLIYFQGNSAPDKSGLPSDRFSAERTGGSVSTLTIQRTQQEDSAVYLCASSLSGLDTIYFGEGSWLTVV.